This TCR beta chain appears in the sequencing data of a study of blood T cell repertoires in COVID-19. The wider study: PBMCs, B-cell-depleted T cells, or T cells provided the cDNA or gDNA that made up the material.

Adults between about 18 and 95 years of age took part from more than 20 US areas. Cohorts were determined from participant-reported clinical history. Two negative PCRs, clearance, or symptom resolution were required of recovered Cohort 3 donors. A note on this clone: Relative to the germline gene, one junction end is altered; a read error may explain this.

Using immunoSEQ multiplex PCR, the repertoire was profiled, and TCRdb retains in-frame clones only, with some absent. The sample contains more than 400,000 clones, about 90% of which appear only once. Material: PBMCs or T cells enriched from blood (not recorded which). The sequence derives from a man aged 18 to 29 who had recovered from COVID-19.

CDR3 in DNA: TGTGCCAGCCGGGGTGCGGGGAACACCGGGGAACTGTTTTTT. Translation: CASRGAGNTGELFF. The rearrangement links TRBV9 to TRBJ2-2; a possible D gene is TRBD2 (6 bases). The CDR3 sequence is 14 residues long. CDR1 and CDR2 (germline): SGDLS, YYNGEE.